The rows below give T cell receptor beta chains drawn from one sample of a study of spatial heterogeneity in lung cancer. TCRdb ran MiXCR on the 5' RACE reads and lists one entry per CDR3 protein. The sample yields roughly 5,000 distinct CDR3 sequences, about a sixth seen once. Sequencing used PBMCs, obtained at surgery. These receptors were taken from a male donor with early-stage non-small cell lung cancer. Each CDR3 is given with its conserved first and last residue. The order of the fields is J gene, clone size, V gene, D gene, CDR3 protein, CDR3 DNA. The D gene is left open where the match is weak. Clone size is not always given. Where it is, it says once, few, many or a class for expanded clones.

>TRBJ2-7|few|TRBV10-3|NA
CAISLTPPAEQYF
TGTGCCATCAGCCTGACCCCCCCGGCCGAGCAGTACTTC
>TRBJ1-2|many|TRBV28|NA
CASSLFYGYTF
TGTGCCAGCAGTTTATTCTATGGCTACACCTTC
>TRBJ2-7|NA|TRBV3-1|TRBD2
CASSQVWRSGGVEEQYF
TGTGCCAGCAGCCAAGTATGGAGGAGCGGGGGGGTTGAAGAGCAGTACTTC
>TRBJ1-1|medium-sized|TRBV27|NA
CASSSLLQGNSEAFF
TGTGCCAGCAGTTCGCTACTCCAGGGAAATTCTGAAGCTTTCTTT
>TRBJ2-1|medium-sized|TRBV19|NA
CASSKQGRYNEQFF
TGTGCCAGTAGTAAGCAGGGCCGCTACAATGAGCAGTTCTTC
>TRBJ2-7|few|TRBV7-9|NA
CASSLGLTEQYF
TGTGCCAGCAGCTTAGGGTTAACGGAGCAGTACTTC
>TRBJ2-4|medium-sized|TRBV20-1|NA
CSARDSTGAKNIQYF
TGCAGTGCTAGAGATTCGACGGGAGCCAAAAACATTCAGTACTTC
>TRBJ2-5|NA|TRBV11-1|TRBD1
CASSLLDRGETQYF
TGTGCCAGCAGCTTACTGGACAGGGGTGAGACCCAGTACTTC
>TRBJ1-2|NA|TRBV19|NA
CASARNREDGYTF
TGTGCCAGTGCCCGGAACAGGGAAGATGGCTACACCTTC
>TRBJ2-2|few|TRBV12-3/TRBV12-4|NA
CASTGQLLIGTGELFF
TGTGCCAGCACCGGGCAGCTGTTGATTGGAACCGGGGAGCTGTTTTTT
>TRBJ1-4|NA|TRBV10-3|NA
CATTAATNEKLFF
TGTGCCACGACAGCCGCAACTAATGAAAAACTGTTTTTT
>TRBJ2-1|medium-sized|TRBV28|TRBD1
CASSPTGGNYNEQFF
TGTGCCAGCAGTCCTACAGGGGGTAACTACAATGAGCAGTTCTTC
>TRBJ1-5|NA|TRBV4-1|TRBD1
CASSQDRWTGDQPQHF
TGCGCCAGCAGCCAAGATCGATGGACAGGGGATCAGCCCCAGCATTTT
>TRBJ1-1|few|TRBV5-1|TRBD1
CASSWSGTAKTAAFF
TGCGCCAGCAGCTGGTCCGGGACAGCAAAGACTGCAGCTTTCTTT
>TRBJ1-1|few|TRBV6-5|NA
CASSYSRGITEAFF
TGTGCCAGCAGTTACTCGAGGGGGATCACTGAAGCTTTCTTT
>TRBJ2-5|medium-sized|TRBV14|TRBD1
CASSQDREETQYF
TGTGCCAGCAGCCAGGACAGGGAAGAGACCCAGTACTTC
>TRBJ2-5|NA|TRBV25-1|NA
CASSESPLETQYF
TGTGCCAGCAGTGAATCCCCTTTGGAGACCCAGTACTTC
>TRBJ2-7|medium-sized|TRBV10-3|TRBD1
CAISISRDRAYEQYF
TGTGCCATCAGCATCAGCCGGGACAGGGCCTACGAGCAGTACTTC
>TRBJ2-7|medium-sized|TRBV16|TRBD1
CASSPSIRTGEQYF
TGTGCCAGCAGCCCTTCTATTCGGACAGGCGAGCAGTACTTC
>TRBJ1-1|NA|TRBV12-3/TRBV12-4|NA
CASSLQQNTEAFF
TGTGCCAGCAGTTTACAGCAGAACACTGAAGCTTTCTTT
>TRBJ1-1|medium-sized|TRBV3-1|NA
CASSNLPDSEAFF
TGTGCCAGCAGCAACCTCCCGGACAGCGAAGCTTTCTTT
>TRBJ1-1|NA|TRBV21-1|NA
CAKTGQEAFF
TGTGCCAAAACGGGACAAGAAGCTTTCTTT
>TRBJ1-2|many|TRBV12-3/TRBV12-4|NA
CASSLGQGRVNYGYTF
TGTGCCAGCAGCCTGGGCCAGGGTAGGGTCAACTATGGCTACACCTTC
>TRBJ2-2|medium-sized|TRBV19|TRBD2
CASSPRTRVTGELFF
TGTGCCAGTAGTCCACGGACTAGAGTCACCGGGGAGCTGTTTTTT
>TRBJ2-3|medium-sized|TRBV7-9|NA
CASSLIGSGSKDTQYF
TGTGCCAGCAGCTTAATCGGGTCGGGGTCGAAAGATACGCAGTATTTT
>TRBJ2-7|NA|TRBV28|TRBD1
CASRGQVLYEQYF
TGTGCCAGCCGCGGACAGGTACTCTACGAGCAGTACTTC
>TRBJ2-3|NA|TRBV30|NA
CAWSVMLGADTQYF
TGTGCCTGGAGTGTAATGTTGGGGGCAGATACGCAGTATTTT
>TRBJ1-5|medium-sized|TRBV24-1|TRBD1
CATSDPRQGGQPQHF
TGTGCCACCAGTGACCCCCGACAGGGCGGCCAGCCCCAGCATTTT
>TRBJ2-1|medium-sized|TRBV11-2|TRBD1
CASSLGTSGTAFRSEQFF
TGTGCCAGCAGCTTAGGTACCTCGGGGACAGCGTTCCGGAGTGAGCAGTTCTTC
>TRBJ2-6|NA|TRBV7-3|TRBD1
CASSLTGTASGANVLTF
TGTGCCAGCAGCTTAACGGGGACAGCCTCAGGGGCCAACGTCCTGACTTTC
>TRBJ2-3|medium-sized|TRBV5-5|NA
CASSPPFASTDTQYF
TGTGCCAGCAGCCCCCCCTTTGCTAGCACAGATACGCAGTATTTT
>TRBJ2-1|medium-sized|TRBV7-9|NA
CASSLAVNEQFF
TGTGCCAGCAGCTTAGCCGTAAATGAGCAGTTCTTC
>TRBJ2-7|NA|TRBV2|NA
CASSVHPGASYEQYF
TGTGCCAGCAGTGTTCATCCCGGGGCCTCCTACGAGCAGTACTTC
>TRBJ2-7|medium-sized|TRBV6-2/TRBV6-3|NA
CASSETTYYEQYF
TGTGCCAGCAGTGAGACTACGTACTACGAGCAGTACTTC
>TRBJ2-7|few|TRBV20-1|TRBD1
CSAKPGTGMDEQYF
TGCAGTGCGAAGCCCGGGACAGGGATGGACGAGCAGTACTTC
>TRBJ2-1|NA|TRBV14|TRBD1
CASSQGRTGGYNEQFF
TGTGCCAGCAGCCAGGGGAGGACAGGGGGCTACAATGAGCAGTTCTTC
>TRBJ2-7|NA|TRBV6-2/TRBV6-3|NA
CASSYVPYEQYF
TGTGCCAGCAGTTACGTCCCCTACGAGCAGTACTTC
>TRBJ2-7|medium-sized|TRBV7-2|NA
CASSLGSRKQYF
TGTGCCAGCAGCTTAGGATCTAGAAAGCAGTACTTC
>TRBJ2-2|medium-sized|TRBV19|TRBD1
CASSQRTGANTGELFF
TGTGCCAGTAGTCAACGGACAGGGGCGAACACCGGGGAGCTGTTTTTT
>TRBJ1-3|medium-sized|TRBV11-2|NA
CASSLELGWRSGNTIYF
TGTGCCAGCAGCTTAGAGTTAGGGTGGAGGTCTGGAAACACCATATATTTT
>TRBJ2-5|NA|TRBV20-1|NA
CSARQGGPETQYF
TGCAGTGCTAGACAGGGCGGGCCAGAGACCCAGTACTTC
>TRBJ2-7|medium-sized|TRBV20-1|NA
CSAYPGTSASYEQYF
TGCAGTGCTTACCCTGGGACGTCGGCCTCCTACGAGCAGTACTTC
>TRBJ1-1|few|TRBV3-1|NA
CASSQGGNTEAFF
TGTGCCAGCAGCCAAGGCGGGAACACTGAAGCTTTCTTT
>TRBJ2-7|medium-sized|TRBV20-1|NA
CSASPEGSYEQYF
TGCAGTGCTAGTCCCGAGGGTTCCTACGAGCAGTACTTC
>TRBJ2-7|medium-sized|TRBV14|TRBD2
CASSPAGGGYEQYF
TGTGCCAGCAGCCCCGCGGGCGGGGGATACGAGCAGTACTTC